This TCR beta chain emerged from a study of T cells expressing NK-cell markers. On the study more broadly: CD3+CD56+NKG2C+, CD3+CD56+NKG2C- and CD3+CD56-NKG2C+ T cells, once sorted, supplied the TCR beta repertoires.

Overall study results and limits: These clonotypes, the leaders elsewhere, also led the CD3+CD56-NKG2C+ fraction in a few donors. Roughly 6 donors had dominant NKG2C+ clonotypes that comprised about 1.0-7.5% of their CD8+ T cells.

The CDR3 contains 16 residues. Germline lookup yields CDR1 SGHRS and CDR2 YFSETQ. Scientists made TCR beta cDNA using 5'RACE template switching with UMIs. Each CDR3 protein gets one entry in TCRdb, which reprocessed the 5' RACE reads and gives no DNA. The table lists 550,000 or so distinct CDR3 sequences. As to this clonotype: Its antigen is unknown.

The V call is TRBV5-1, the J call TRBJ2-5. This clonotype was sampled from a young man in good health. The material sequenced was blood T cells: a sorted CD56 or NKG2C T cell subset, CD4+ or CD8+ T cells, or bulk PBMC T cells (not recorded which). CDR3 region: CASSLASGRRQETQYF. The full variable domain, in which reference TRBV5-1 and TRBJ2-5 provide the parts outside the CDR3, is KAGVTQTPRYLIKTRGQQVTLSCSPISGHRSVSWYQQTPGQGLQFLFEYFSETQRNKGNFPGRFSGRQFSNSRSEMNVSTLELGDSALYLCASSLASGRRQETQYFGPGTRLLVL.